This T cell receptor (beta chain) was retrieved from a study of cytomegalovirus exposure and HLA in healthy donors. Study findings and constraints: The records held CMV serostatus as the only immune exposure information.

The study ran its PCR with 60 Vbeta and 13 Jbeta primers. TCRdb's copy holds only in-frame clones and misses some; the assay was immunoSEQ multiplex PCR. This sample has fewer than 150,000 clones, with 73% found just once. Germline CDR1 reads MNHEY; CDR2 reads SMNVEV (reference sequence). This CDR3 contains 14 residues. V lost 6 bases, J lost 8 bases, and 14 bases lay in between. Each donor was healthy, and each was a bone marrow donor. Investigators did not record CMV serostatus for this donor. Note on this clone: The antigen is undetermined.

Sequencing used PBMCs. The receptor was isolated from a human donor in good health. The V gene is TRBV27, the J gene TRBJ1-6; D possibly corresponds to TRBD1 (5 bases). The CDR3 region has the DNA TGTGCCAGCAGCAACTGGACAACTTATTCACCCCTCCACTTT. Protein sequence: CASSNWTTYSPLHF.